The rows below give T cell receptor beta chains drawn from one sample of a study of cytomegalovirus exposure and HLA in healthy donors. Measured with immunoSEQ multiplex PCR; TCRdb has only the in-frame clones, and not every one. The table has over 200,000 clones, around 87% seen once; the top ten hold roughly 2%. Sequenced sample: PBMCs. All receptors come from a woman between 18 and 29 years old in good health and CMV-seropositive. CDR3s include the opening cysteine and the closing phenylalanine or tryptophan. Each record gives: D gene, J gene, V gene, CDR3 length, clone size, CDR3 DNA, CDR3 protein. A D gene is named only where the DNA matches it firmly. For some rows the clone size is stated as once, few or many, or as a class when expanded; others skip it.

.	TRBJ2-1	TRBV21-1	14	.	TGTGCCAGCAGCAAAAGGTGGCTGGCGGGGGAGCAGTTCTTC	CASSKRWLAGEQFF
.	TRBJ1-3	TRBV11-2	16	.	TGTGCCAGCAGCAGGGACACCCCGGGAATTGGAAACACCATATATTTT	CASSRDTPGIGNTIYF
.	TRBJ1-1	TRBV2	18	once	TGTGCCAGCAGTGTGGGGGGGCCTACTCTAACCATGAACACTGAAGCTTTCTTT	CASSVGGPTLTMNTEAFF
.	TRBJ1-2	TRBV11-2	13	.	TGTGCCAGCAGCGCGACACCTCCCTATGGCTACACCTTC	CASSATPPYGYTF
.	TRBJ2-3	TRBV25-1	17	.	TGTGCCAGCAGTGCGCCTAGGAGGGACGGTGTCGCAGATACGCAGTATTTT	CASSAPRRDGVADTQYF
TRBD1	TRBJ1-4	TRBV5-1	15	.	TGCGCCAGCAGCTCCGGGACAGGAGATTTAGAAAAACTGTTTTTT	CASSSGTGDLEKLFF
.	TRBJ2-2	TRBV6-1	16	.	TGTGCCAGCAGTGACATCGGAGTGGCGAACACCGGGGAGCTGTTTTTT	CASSDIGVANTGELFF
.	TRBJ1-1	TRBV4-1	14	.	TGCGCCAGCAGCCAAGATCGGGGATCTCCTGAAGCTTTCTTT	CASSQDRGSPEAFF
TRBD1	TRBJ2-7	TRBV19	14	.	TGTGCCAGTACTAAAGACAGGGGCGCCTACGAGCAGTACTTC	CASTKDRGAYEQYF
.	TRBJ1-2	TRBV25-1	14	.	TGTGCCAGCAGTAGTCAGGGGCGGAACTATGGCTACACCTTC	CASSSQGRNYGYTF
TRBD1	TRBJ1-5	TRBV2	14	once	TGTGCCAGCAGAGACAGGGGAGGCAATCAGCCCCAGCATTTT	CASRDRGGNQPQHF
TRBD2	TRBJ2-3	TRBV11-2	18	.	TGTGCCAGCAGCTTAGTACGACTAGCGGGGATTAGCACAGATACGCAGTATTTT	CASSLVRLAGISTDTQYF
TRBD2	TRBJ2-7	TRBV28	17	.	TGTGCCAGCAGTTTATCGACGGGGGGGAGAGGGACCTACGAGCAGTACTTC	CASSLSTGGRGTYEQYF
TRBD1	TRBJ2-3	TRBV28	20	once	TGTGCCAGCAGACCCCGGACAGGGAAAGGCTCCAGGGGGTTCACAGATACGCAGTATTTT	CASRPRTGKGSRGFTDTQYF
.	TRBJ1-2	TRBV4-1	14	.	TGCGCCAGCAGCCAACCTTTGACAGGCTATGGCTACACCTTC	CASSQPLTGYGYTF
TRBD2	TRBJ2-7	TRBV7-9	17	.	TGTGCCAGCAGCTTAGCGAGGGGGACTAGCGGGATCTACGAGCAGTACTTC	CASSLARGTSGIYEQYF
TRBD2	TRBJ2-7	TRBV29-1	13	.	TGCAGCGTTGAATCGGGGGGAGCGTACGAGCAGTACTTC	CSVESGGAYEQYF
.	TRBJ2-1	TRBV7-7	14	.	TGTGCTAGCAGCCCCGAGAGGAAGAAGTATGAGCAGTTCTTC	CASSPERKKYEQFF
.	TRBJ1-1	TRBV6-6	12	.	TGTGCCAGCAGTGGGGGGGGGACTGAAGCTTTCTTT	CASSGGGTEAFF
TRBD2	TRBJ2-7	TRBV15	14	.	TGTGCCACCAGCAGAATGGGGGGGACGTACGAGCAGTACTTC	CATSRMGGTYEQYF
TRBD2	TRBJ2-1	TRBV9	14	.	TGTGCCAGCAGTGACAGCGGGACCTACAATGAGCAGTTCTTC	CASSDSGTYNEQFF
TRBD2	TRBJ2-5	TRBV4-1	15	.	TGCGCCAGCAGCCAACTGGTAGCGGGAGAGGAGACCCAGTACTTC	CASSQLVAGEETQYF
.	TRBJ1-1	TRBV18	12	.	TGTGCCAGCTCACCGAAGGCAGGATGGGCTTTCTTT	CASSPKAGWAFF
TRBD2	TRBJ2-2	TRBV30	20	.	TGTGCCTGGAGTCTACCGGGACTAGCGGGAGGGAGGGCGAACACCGGGGAGCTGTTTTTT	CAWSLPGLAGGRANTGELFF
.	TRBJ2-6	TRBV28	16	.	TGTGCCAGCAGTTTATCCTCTAGCGCTGGGGCCAACGTCCTGACTTTC	CASSLSSSAGANVLTF
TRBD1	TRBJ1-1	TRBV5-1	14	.	TGCGCCAGCAGCGCTCGACAGGGCGACACTGAAGCTTTCTTT	CASSARQGDTEAFF
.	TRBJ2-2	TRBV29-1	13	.	TGCAGCGTTGGCGGGATTTACACCGGGGAGCTGTTTTTT	CSVGGIYTGELFF
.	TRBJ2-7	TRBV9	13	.	TGTGCCAGCAGCGTAGGAGGAGAGTACGAGCAGTACTTC	CASSVGGEYEQYF
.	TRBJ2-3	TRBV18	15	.	TGTGCCAGCTCACCGCGGCAGGGGATCACAGATACGCAGTATTTT	CASSPRQGITDTQYF
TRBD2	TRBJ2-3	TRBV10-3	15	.	TGTGCCATCAGTGAAGGCGGGAGAGGAGGAGATACGCAGTATTTT	CAISEGGRGGDTQYF
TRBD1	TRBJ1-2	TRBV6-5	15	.	TGTGCCGTCGTCGGGGGGGGACAGACTAACTATGGCTACACCTTC	CAVVGGGQTNYGYTF
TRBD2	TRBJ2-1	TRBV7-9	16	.	TGTGCCAGCAGCTTAGTAGCTAGCGGGCCCTACAATGAGCAGTTCTTC	CASSLVASGPYNEQFF
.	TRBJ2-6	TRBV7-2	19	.	TGTGCCAGCAGCTTAGCGGTGGGGAGTCTACGCCTCGGGGCCAACGTCCTGACTTTC	CASSLAVGSLRLGANVLTF
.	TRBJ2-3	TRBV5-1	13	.	TGCGCCAGCAGCGTTGGACAGTCAGATACGCAGTATTTT	CASSVGQSDTQYF
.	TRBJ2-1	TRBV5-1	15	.	TGCGCCAGCAGCTTATTGTGGTCCGGAGACAATGAGCAGTTCTTC	CASSLLWSGDNEQFF
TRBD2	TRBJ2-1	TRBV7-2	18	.	TGTGCCAGCAGCTTGCAAAACCTCATCGCGGGAGGTCAAAATGAGCAGTTCTTC	CASSLQNLIAGGQNEQFF
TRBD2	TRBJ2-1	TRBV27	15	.	TGTGCCAGCAGTCCCCACCGGGGACTAGCACACGAGCAGTTCTTC	CASSPHRGLAHEQFF
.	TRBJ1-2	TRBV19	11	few	TGTGCCAGTAGCAAATCCTATGGCTACACCTTC	CASSKSYGYTF
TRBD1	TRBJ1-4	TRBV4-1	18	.	TGCGCCAGCAGCCCCCTCCCCGAATACAGGGGGCAAAGTGAAAAACTGTTTTTT	CASSPLPEYRGQSEKLFF
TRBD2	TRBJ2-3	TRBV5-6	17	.	TGTGCCAGCAGCTTGGGTTTGGGCGGGAGGGGGCCAGATACGCAGTATTTT	CASSLGLGGRGPDTQYF
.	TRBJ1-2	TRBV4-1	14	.	TGCGCCAGCAGCCAAGTGGGCAGGTACTATGGCTACACCTTC	CASSQVGRYYGYTF
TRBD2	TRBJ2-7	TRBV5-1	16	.	TGCGCCAGCAGCCCCCGGGGTAGCGGGAGCACCTACGAGCAGTACTTC	CASSPRGSGSTYEQYF
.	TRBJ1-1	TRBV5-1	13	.	TGCGCCAGCAGCTTGAAACGGGACACTGAAGCTTTCTTT	CASSLKRDTEAFF
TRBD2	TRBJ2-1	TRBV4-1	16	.	TGCGCCAGCAGCCAAGAACCACTAGCGGTACGGAATGAGCAGTTCTTC	CASSQEPLAVRNEQFF
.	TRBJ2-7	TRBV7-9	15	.	TGTGCCAGCAGCCCCTGGACAGGGCGGGGGTACGAGCAGTACTTC	CASSPWTGRGYEQYF
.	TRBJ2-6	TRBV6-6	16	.	TGTGCCAGCAGTTACAACAGAAACTCTGGGGCCAACGTCCTGACTTTC	CASSYNRNSGANVLTF
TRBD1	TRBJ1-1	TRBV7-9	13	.	TGTGCCAGCAGTAACAGGGGGGGCACTGAAGCTTTCTTT	CASSNRGGTEAFF